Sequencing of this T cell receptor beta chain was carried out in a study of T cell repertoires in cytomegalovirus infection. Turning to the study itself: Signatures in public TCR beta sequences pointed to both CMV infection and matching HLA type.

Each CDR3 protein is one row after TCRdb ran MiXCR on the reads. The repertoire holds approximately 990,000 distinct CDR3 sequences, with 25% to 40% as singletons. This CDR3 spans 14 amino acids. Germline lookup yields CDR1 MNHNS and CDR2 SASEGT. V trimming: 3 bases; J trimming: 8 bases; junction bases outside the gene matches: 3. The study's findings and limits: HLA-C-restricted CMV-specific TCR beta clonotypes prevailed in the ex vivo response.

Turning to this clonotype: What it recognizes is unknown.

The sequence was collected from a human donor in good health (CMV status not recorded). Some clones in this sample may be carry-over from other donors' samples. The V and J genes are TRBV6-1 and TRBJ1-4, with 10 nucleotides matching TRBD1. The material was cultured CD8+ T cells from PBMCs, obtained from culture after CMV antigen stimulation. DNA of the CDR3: TGTGCCAGCAGTGACGACAGGGGGCTAGAAAAACTGTTTTTT. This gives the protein CASSDDRGLEKLFF.